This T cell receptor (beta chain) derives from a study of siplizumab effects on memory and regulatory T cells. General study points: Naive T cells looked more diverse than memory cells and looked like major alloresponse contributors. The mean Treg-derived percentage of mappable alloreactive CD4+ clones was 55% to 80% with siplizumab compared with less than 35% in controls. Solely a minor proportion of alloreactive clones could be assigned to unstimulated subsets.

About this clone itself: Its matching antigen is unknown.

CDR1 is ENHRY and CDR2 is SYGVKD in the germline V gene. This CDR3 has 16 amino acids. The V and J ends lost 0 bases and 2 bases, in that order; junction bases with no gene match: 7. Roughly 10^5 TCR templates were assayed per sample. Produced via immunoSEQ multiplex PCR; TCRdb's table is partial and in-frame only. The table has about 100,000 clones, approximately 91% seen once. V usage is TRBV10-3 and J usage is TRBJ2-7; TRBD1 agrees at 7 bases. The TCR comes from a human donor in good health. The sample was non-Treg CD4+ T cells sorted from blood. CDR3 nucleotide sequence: TGTGCCATCAGTGAGTCGACTCTTACAGGGGCCTACGAGCAGTACTTC. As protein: CAISESTLTGAYEQYF.